The 5 T cell receptor beta chains below were found in one sample sequenced in a study of blood T cell repertoires in COVID-19. TCRdb keeps only in-frame clones here, not all; method: immunoSEQ multiplex PCR. This table has approximately 100,000 clones, 85% to 90% appearing once. Input material: peripheral blood. The source of these receptors is a woman older than 75 with acute or convalescent COVID-19.

V usage is TRBV21-1 and J usage is TRBJ2-7; the table's D call TRBD1 went unverified against the DNA. TRBV21-1 constitutes a pseudogene. The CDR3 totals 16 residues. This chain's CDR3 is CASSKEGAAPAYEQYF. In DNA form, the CDR3 reads TGTGCCAGCAGCAAAGAAGGGGCAGCCCCGGCCTACGAGCAGTACTTC.

The chain carries TRBV6-2 or TRBV6-3 and TRBJ1-5; maybe TRBD1 (6 bases). Trimming took off 6 bases at V and 2 bases at J, with 20 bases between the two ends. The V gene's germline CDR1 is MNHEY and CDR2 SVGEGT. This CDR3 is built from 17 residues. The CDR3: CASSPWVGRGGNQPQHF. CDR3 coding DNA: TGTGCCAGCAGCCCATGGGTCGGCAGGGGAGGCAATCAGCCCCAGCATTTT.

This chain connects TRBV2 to TRBJ1-1, with TRBD1 as a possible D gene (6 bases). CDR1 is SNHLY, CDR2 FYNNEI, per germline. The CDR3 is 14 amino acids. The V and J ends lost 4 bases and 3 bases respectively, with 12 bases between them. CDR3 loop: CASSGIQGHTEAFF. CDR3 in DNA: TGTGCCAGCAGTGGAATCCAGGGGCACACTGAAGCTTTCTTT.

The V call is TRBV10-3, the J call TRBJ1-5; 7 bases are a match to TRBD1. The germline gives CDR1 ENHRY, CDR2 SYGVKD. The CDR3 is 13 amino acids. V lost 7 bases, J lost 3 bases, and 3 bases stayed unmatched. The chain's CDR3 is CAITGQPNQPQHF. The CDR3 region has the DNA TGTGCCATCACGGGACAGCCCAATCAGCCCCAGCATTTT.

The genes are TRBV9 and TRBJ1-2, with D unresolved. Germline V gives CDR1 SGDLS, CDR2 YYNGEE. V gave up 3 bases and J gave up 1 base, with 19 bases separating them. The CDR3 has 17 residues. The CDR3: CASSDLSRDNRNYGYTF. DNA of the CDR3: TGTGCCAGCAGCGACCTCTCCCGAGACAACCGTAACTATGGCTACACCTTC.